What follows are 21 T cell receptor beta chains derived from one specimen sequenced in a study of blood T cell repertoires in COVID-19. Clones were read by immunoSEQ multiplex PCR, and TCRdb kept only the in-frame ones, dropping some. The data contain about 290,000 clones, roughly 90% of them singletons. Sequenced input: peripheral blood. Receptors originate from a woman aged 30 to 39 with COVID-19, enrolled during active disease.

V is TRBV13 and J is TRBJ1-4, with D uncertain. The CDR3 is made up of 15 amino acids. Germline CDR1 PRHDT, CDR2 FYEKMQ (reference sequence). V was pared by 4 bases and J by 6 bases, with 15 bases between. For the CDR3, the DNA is TGTGCCAGCAGCTCCCTGGGCGCCGGTGATGAAAAACTGTTTTTT. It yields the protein CASSSLGAGDEKLFF.

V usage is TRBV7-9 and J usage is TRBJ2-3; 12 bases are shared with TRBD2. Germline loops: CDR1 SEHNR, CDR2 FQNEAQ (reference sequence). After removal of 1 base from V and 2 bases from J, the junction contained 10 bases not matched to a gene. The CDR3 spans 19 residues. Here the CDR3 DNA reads TGTGCCAGCAGCTTAGAACTAGCGGGGGGTACACTCGACACAGATACGCAGTATTTT. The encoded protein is CASSLELAGGTLDTDTQYF.

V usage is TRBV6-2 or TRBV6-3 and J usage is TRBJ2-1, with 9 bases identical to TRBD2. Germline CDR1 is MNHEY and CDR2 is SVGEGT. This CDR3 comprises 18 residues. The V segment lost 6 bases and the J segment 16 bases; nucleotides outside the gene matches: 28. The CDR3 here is CASSLAGATKVRTLNSFF. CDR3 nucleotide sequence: TGTGCCAGCAGCTTAGCGGGGGCGACTAAAGTACGGACCCTGAACTCCTTCTTC.

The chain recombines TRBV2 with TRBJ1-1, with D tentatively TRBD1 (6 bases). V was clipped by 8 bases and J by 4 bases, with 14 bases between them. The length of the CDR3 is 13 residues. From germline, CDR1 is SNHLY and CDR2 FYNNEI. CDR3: CASESRGGTEAFF. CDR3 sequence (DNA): TGTGCCAGCGAATCGAGGGGGGGCACTGAAGCTTTCTTT. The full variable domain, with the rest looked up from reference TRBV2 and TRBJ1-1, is EPEVTQTPSHQVTQMGQEVILRCVPISNHLYFYWYRQILGQKVEFLVSFYNNEISEKSEIFDDQFSVERPDGSNFTLKIRSTKLEDSAMYFCASESRGGTEAFFGQGTRLTVV.

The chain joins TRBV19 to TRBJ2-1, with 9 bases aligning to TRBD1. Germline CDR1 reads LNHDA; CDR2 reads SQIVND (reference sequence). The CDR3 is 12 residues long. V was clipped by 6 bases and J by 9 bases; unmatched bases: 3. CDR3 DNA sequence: TGTGCCAGTAGACAGGGGGCGGGTGAGCAGTTCTTC. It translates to CASRQGAGEQFF. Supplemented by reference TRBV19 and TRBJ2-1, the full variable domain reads DGGITQSPKYLFRKEGQNVTLSCEQNLNHDAMYWYRQDPGQGLRLIYYSQIVNDFQKGDIAEGYSVSREKKESFPLTVTSAQKNPTAFYLCASRQGAGEQFFGPGTRLTVL.

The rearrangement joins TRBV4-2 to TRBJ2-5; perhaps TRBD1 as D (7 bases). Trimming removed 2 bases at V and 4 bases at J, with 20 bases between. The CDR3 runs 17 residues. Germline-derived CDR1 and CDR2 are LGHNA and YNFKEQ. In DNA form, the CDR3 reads TGTGCCAGCAGCCAACTTGGACGACAGGGAGGTGCAGAGACCCAGTACTTC. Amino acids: CASSQLGRQGGAETQYF.

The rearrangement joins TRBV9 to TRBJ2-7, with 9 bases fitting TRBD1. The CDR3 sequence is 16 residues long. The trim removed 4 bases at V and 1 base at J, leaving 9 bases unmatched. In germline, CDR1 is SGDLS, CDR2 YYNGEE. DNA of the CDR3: TGTGCCAGCAGCCCCAGGGGACAGGGAAGGTCCTACGAGCAGTACTTC. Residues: CASSPRGQGRSYEQYF.

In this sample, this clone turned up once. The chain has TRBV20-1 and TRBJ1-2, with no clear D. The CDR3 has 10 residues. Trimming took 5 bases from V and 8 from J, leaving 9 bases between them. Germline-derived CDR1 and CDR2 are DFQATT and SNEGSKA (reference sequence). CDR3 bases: TGCAGTGCTCTCCCCGTGGGCTACACCTTC. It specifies CSALPVGYTF.

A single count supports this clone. For the CDR3, the DNA is TGCGCCAGCAGCCCTCGACAGGGTAGTTCTGAAGCTTTCTTT. Translated, it gives CASSPRQGSSEAFF. The gene calls are TRBV4-1 and TRBJ1-1; 7 nucleotides line up with TRBD1. J was trimmed by 6 bases and V by 4 bases; bases with no gene match: 8. This CDR3 spans 14 amino acids. Per the germline V gene, CDR1 is MGHRA and CDR2 is YSYEKL.

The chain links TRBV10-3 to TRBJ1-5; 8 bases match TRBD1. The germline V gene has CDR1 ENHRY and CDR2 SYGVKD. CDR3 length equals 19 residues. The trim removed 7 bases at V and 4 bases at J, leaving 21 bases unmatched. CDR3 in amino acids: CAITLLDRVDGGWNQPQHF. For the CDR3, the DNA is TGTGCCATCACCCTACTGGACAGGGTGGATGGGGGGTGGAATCAGCCCCAGCATTTT.

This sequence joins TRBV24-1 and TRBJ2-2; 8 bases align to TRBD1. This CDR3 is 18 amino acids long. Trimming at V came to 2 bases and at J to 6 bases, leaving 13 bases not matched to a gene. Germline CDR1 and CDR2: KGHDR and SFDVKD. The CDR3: CATSDSIGGPGGAGELFF. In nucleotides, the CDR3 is TGTGCCACCAGTGATTCGATTGGTGGGCCAGGGGGCGCCGGGGAGCTGTTTTTT.

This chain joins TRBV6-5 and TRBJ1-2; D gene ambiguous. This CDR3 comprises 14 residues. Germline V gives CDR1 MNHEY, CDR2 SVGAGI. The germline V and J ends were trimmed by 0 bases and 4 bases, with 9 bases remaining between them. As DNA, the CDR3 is TGTGCCAGCAGTTACTCGGAGACCGTCTATGGCTACACCTTC. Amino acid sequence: CASSYSETVYGYTF.

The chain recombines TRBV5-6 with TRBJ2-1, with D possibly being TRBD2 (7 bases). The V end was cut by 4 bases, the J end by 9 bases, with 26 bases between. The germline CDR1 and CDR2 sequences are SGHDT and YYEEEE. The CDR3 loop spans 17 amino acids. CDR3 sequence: CASSQVVGGPRGGEQFF. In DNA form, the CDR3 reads TGTGCCAGCAGCCAGGTAGTGGGGGGGCCCCGTGGAGGTGAGCAGTTCTTC.

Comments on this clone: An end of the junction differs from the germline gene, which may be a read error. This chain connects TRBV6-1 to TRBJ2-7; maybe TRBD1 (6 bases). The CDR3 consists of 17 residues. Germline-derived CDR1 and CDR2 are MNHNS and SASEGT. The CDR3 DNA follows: TGTGCCAGCAATGAACCAAGGGACAACCACCCGTCTAACGAGCAGTACTTC. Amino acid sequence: CASNEPRDNHPSNEQYF.

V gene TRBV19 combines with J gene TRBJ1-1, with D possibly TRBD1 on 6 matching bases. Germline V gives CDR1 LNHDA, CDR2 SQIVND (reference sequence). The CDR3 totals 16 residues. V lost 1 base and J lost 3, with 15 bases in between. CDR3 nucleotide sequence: TGTGCCAGTAGTATAGTCCCCGGGGGGCGTTACACTGAAGCTTTCTTT. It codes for CASSIVPGGRYTEAFF.

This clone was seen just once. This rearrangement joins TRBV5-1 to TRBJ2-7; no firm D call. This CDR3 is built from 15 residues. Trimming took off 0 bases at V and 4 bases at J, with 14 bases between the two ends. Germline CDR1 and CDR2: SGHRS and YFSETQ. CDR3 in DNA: TGCGCCAGCAGCTTGGATTCAGGTGGTGGATACGAGCAGTACTTC. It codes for CASSLDSGGGYEQYF.

CDR3 sequence reads: CASSLEASRDEQFF. The CDR3 nucleotides read TGTGCCAGCAGCTTGGAGGCTAGTCGGGATGAGCAGTTCTTC. The chain joins TRBV5-5 to TRBJ2-1; D remains unclear. Per germline, CDR1 SGHKS and CDR2 YYEKEE (reference sequence). The CDR3 spans 14 residues. Trimming pared 0 bases from V and 8 bases from J, leaving 12 bases between.

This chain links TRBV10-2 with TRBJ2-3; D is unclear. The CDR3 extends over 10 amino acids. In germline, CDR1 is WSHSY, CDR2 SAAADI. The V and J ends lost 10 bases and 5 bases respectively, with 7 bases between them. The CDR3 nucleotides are TGCGCCACCCTCGGAGATACGCAGTATTTT. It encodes CATLGDTQYF.

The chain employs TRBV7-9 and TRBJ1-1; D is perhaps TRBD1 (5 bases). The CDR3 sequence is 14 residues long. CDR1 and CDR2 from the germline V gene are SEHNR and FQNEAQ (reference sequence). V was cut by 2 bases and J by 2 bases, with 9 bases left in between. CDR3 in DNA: TGTGCCAGCAGCTTAAGCAGGGCAAACACTGAAGCTTTCTTT. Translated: CASSLSRANTEAFF. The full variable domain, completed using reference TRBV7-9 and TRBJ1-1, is DTGVSQNPRHKITKRGQNVTFRCDPISEHNRLYWYRQTLGQGPEFLTYFQNEAQLEKSRLLSDRFSAERPKGSFSTLEIQRTEQGDSAMYLCASSLSRANTEAFFGQGTRLTVV.

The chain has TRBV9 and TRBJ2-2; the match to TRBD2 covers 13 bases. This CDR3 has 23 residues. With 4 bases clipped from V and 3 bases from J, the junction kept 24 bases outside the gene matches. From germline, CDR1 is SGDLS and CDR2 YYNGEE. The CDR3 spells CASSTPRGAGTSGVGWDTGELFF. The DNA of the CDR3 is TGTGCCAGCAGCACCCCCCGGGGGGCCGGGACTAGCGGGGTCGGGTGGGACACCGGGGAGCTGTTTTTT.

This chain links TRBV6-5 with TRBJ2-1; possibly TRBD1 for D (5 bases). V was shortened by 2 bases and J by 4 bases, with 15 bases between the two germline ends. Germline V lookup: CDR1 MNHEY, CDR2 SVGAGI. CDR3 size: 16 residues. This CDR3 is CASSYGATAYYNEQFF. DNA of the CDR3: TGTGCCAGCAGTTACGGCGCGACAGCCTATTACAATGAGCAGTTCTTC.